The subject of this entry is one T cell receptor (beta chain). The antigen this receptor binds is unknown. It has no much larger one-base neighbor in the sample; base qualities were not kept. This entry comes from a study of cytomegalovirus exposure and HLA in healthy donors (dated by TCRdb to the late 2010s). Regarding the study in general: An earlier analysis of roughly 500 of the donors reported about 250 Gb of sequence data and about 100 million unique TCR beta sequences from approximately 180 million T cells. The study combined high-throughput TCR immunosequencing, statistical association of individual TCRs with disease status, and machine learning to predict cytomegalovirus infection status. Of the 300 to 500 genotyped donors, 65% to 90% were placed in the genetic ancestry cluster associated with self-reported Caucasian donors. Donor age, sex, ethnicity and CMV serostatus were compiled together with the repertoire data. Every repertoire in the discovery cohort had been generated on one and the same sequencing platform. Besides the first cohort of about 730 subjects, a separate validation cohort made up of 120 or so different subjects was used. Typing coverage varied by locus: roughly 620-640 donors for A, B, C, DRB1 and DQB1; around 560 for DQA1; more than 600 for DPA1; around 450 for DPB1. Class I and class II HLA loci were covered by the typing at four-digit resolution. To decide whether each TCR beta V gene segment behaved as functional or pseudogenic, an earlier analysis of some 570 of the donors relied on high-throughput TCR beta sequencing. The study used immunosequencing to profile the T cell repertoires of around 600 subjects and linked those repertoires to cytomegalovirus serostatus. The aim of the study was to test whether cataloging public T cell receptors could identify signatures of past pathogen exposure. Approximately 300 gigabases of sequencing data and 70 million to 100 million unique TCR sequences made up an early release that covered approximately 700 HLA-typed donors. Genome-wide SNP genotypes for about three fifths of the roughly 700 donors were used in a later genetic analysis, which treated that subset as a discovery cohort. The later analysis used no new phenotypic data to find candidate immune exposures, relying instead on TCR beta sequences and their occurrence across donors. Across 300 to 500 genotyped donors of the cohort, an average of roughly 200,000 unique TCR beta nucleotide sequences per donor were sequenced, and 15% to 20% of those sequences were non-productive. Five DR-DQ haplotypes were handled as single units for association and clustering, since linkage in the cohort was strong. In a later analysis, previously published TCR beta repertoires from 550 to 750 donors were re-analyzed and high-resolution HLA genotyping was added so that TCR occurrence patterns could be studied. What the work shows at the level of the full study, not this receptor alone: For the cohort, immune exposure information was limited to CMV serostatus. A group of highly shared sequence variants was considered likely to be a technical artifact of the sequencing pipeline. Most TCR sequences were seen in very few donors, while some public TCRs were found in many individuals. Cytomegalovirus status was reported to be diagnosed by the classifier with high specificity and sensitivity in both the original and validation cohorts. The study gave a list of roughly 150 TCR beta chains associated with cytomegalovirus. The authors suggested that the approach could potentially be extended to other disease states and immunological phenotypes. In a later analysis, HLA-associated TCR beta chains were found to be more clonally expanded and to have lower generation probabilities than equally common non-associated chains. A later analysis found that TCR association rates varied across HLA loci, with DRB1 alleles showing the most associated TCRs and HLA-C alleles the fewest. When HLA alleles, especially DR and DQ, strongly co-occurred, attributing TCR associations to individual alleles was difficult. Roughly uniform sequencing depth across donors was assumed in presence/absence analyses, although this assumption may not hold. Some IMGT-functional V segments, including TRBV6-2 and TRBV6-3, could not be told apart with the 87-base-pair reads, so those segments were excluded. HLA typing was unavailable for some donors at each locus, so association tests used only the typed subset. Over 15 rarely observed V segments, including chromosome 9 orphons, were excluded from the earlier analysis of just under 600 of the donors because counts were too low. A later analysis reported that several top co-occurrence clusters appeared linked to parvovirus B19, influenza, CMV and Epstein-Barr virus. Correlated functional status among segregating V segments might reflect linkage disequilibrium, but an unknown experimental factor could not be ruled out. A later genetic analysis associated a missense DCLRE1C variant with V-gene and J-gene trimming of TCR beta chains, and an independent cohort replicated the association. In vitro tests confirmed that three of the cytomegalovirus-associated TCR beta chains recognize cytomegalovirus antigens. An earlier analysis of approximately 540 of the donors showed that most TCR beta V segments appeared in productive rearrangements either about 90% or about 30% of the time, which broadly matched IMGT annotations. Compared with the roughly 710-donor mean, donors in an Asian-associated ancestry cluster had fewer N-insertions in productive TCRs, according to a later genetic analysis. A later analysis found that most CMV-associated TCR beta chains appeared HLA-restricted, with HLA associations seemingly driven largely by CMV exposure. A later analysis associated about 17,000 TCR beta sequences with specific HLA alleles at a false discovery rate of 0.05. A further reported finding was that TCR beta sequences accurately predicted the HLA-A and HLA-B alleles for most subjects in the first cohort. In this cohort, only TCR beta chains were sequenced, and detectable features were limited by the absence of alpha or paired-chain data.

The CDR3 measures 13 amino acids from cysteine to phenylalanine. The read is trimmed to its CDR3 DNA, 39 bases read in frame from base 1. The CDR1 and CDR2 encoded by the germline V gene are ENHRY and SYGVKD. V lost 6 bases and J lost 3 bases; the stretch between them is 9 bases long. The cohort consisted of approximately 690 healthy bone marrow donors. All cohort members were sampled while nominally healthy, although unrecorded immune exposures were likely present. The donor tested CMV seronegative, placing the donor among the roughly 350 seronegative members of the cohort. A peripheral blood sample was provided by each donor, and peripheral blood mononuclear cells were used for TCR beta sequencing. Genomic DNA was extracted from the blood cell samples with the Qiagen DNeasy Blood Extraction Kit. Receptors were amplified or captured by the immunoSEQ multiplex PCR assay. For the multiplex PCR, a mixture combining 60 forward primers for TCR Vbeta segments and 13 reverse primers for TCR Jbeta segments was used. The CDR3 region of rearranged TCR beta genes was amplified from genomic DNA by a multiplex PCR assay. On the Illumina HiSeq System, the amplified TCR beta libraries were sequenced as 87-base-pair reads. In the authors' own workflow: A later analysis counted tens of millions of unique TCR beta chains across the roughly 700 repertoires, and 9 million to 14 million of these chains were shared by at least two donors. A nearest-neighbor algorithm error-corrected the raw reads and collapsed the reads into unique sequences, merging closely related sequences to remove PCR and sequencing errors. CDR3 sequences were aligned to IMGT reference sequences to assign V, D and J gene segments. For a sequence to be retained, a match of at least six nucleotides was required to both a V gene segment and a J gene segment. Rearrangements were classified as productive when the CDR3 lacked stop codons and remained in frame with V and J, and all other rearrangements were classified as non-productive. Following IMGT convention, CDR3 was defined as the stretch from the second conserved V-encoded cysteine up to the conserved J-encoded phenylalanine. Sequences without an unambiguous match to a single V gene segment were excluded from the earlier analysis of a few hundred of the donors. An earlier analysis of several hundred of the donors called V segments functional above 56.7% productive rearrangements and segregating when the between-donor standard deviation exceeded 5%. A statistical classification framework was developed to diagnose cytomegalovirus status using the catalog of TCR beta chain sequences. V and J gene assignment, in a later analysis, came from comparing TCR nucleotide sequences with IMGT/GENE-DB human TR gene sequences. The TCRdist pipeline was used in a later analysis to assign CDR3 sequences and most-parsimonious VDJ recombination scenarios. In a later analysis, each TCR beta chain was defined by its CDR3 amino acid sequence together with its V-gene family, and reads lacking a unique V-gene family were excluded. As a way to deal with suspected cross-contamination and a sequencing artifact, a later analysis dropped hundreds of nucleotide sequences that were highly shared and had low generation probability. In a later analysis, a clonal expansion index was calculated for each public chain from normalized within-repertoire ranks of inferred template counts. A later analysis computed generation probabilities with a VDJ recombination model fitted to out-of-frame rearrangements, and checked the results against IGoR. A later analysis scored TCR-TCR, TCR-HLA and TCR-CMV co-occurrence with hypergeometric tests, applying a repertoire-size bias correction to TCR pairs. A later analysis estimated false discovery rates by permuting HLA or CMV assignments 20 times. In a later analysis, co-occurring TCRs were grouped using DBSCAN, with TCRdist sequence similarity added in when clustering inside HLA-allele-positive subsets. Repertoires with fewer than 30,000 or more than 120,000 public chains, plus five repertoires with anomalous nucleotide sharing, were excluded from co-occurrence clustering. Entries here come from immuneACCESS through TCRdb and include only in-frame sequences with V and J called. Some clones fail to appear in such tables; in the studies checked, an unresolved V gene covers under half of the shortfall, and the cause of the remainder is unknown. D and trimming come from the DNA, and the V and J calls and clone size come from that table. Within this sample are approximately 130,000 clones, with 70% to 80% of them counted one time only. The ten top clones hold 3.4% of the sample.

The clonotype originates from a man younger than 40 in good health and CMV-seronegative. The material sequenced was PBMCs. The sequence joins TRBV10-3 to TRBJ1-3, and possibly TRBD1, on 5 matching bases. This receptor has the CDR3 CAIRDTNGNTIYF. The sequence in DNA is TGTGCCATCAGGGACACTAATGGAAACACCATATATTTT.